This T cell receptor beta chain was obtained from a study of siplizumab effects on memory and regulatory T cells. Points from the study as a whole: With siplizumab, mappable alloreactive CD4+ clones averaged approximately 70% Treg-derived, versus about 29% in controls. The alloresponse seemed to draw substantially on naive T cells, which appeared more diverse than memory cells.

Note on this clone: Its specificity is unknown.

Generated by immunoSEQ multiplex PCR, the TCRdb table keeps only in-frame clones and is missing some. The sample carries roughly 100,000 clones, around 90% recorded once. Trimming pared 7 bases from V and 8 bases from J, leaving 17 bases between. CDR1 is SGHTA, CDR2 FQGNSA, per germline. There are 13 residues in the CDR3. Material: non-Treg CD4+ T cells sorted from blood. The sequence was obtained from a human donor in good health. The chain links TRBV7-2 to TRBJ1-2; D not resolved. The CDR3 protein is CASNIVGIDGYTF. In DNA, the CDR3 is TGTGCCAGCAACATTGTAGGGATCGACGGCTACACCTTC.